This TCR beta chain originates from a study of T-cell reconstitution after alpha-beta-depleted transplantation in children. V lost 1 base and J 6 bases, leaving 10 bases between the germline ends. This CDR3 comprises 14 residues. Per the germline V gene, CDR1 is LGHNA and CDR2 is YSLEER. The library targeted TCRbeta and was prepared with unique molecular identifiers. One entry per CDR3 protein, called by TCRdb with MiXCR from the PCR reads. The table lists approximately 590,000 distinct CDR3 sequences, under 12% of them singletons. The genes are TRBV4-3 and TRBJ2-1; D is perhaps TRBD1 or TRBD2 (5 bases each). This TCR derives from a human donor who donated a stem cell graft to a child with acute myeloid leukemia. Material: PBMCs from the stem cell graft donor, obtained from the stem cell graft. The CDR3, as DNA: TGCGCCAGCAGCCAAGTCGGGGCTGTCAATGAGCAGTTCTTC. Translation: CASSQVGAVNEQFF.